Listed below are T cell receptor beta chains from one sample, sequenced in a study of shared clonotypes between healthy human individuals. Repertoires were generated with immunoSEQ multiplex PCR, while TCRdb's copy carries only in-frame clones and drops some. The sample lists some 2,500,000 clones, approximately 90% occurring once. The sample consisted of naive CD4+ T cells from PBMCs. These receptors were taken from a man younger than 30 in good health. Some clones in this sample may be carry-over from other donors' samples. CDR3s include the opening cysteine and the closing phenylalanine or tryptophan. A D gene is named only where the DNA matches it firmly. Size tells how often a clone was seen (once, few, many) or the class of an expanded clone, and some rows leave it out.

>.|TRBV28|.|TRBJ1-1
TGTGCCAGCAGCTCAACATTGGGGGCTTTCTTT
CASSSTLGAFF
>.|TRBV2|.|TRBJ2-7
TGTGCCGGAAAAGAGTGGGGTGAAGGGCAGTACTTC
CAGKEWGEGQYF
>.|TRBV7-6|.|TRBJ1-1
TGTGCCAGCAGCCGCGGTCAGAACACTGAAGCTTTCTTT
CASSRGQNTEAFF
>.|TRBV28|.|TRBJ2-7
TGTGCCAGCAGTTTATACGGGAATACCTACGAGCAGTACTTC
CASSLYGNTYEQYF
>.|TRBV7-3|TRBD1|TRBJ2-5
TGTGCCAGCAGCTTCGACAGGGGGCAAGAGACCCAGTACTTC
CASSFDRGQETQYF
>few|TRBV2|.|TRBJ2-7
TGTGCCAGCAGGCTAACCTACGAGCAGTACTTC
CASRLTYEQYF
>.|TRBV9|TRBD2|TRBJ2-5
TGTGCCAGCAGCGTAGCTACGGGAGGGGGTTTAGAGACCCAGTACTTC
CASSVATGGGLETQYF
>.|TRBV7-2|.|TRBJ2-5
TGTGCCAGCAGCCCTGGGACCGGACAAGAGACCCAGTACTTC
CASSPGTGQETQYF
>.|TRBV5-4|TRBD1|TRBJ1-4
TGTGCCAGCAGCTCTGGACAGGCTAATGAAAAACTGTTTTTT
CASSSGQANEKLFF
>.|TRBV5-1|.|TRBJ2-1
TGCGCCAGCAGCTTGGCAGGGGATTTAAATGAGCAGTTCTTC
CASSLAGDLNEQFF
>.|TRBV7-3|.|TRBJ1-1
TGTGCCAGCAGCTTATTGGTAGGGACAAAGAACACTGAAGCTTTCTTT
CASSLLVGTKNTEAFF
>.|TRBV6-5|TRBD2|TRBJ2-3
TGTGCCAGCAGTTCCCTCGTAGCGGGTCGCACAGATACGCAGTATTTT
CASSSLVAGRTDTQYF